This TCR beta chain was documented in a study of OX40 agonist ivuxolimab in advanced cancers. Clones were read by immunoSEQ multiplex PCR, and TCRdb kept only the in-frame ones, dropping some. Of around 84,000 clones listed, 84% are singletons. By its share, this clone is medium-sized. The origin of this receptor is an adult with an advanced solid tumor such as melanoma, head and neck, liver or kidney cancer. The input for sequencing was CD4+ or CD8+ T cells sorted from blood, taken in a trial of the OX40 agonist ivuxolimab.

The CDR3 nucleotides read TGCGCCAGCAGTGGAGGGGCGGCCCAAGAGACCCAGTACTTC. Amino acid sequence: CASSGGAAQETQYF. The V gene is TRBV10-2, the J gene TRBJ2-5, with D possibly called TRBD1 or TRBD2 (5 bases each). The V gene lost 4 bases and the J gene lost 1 base, with 10 bases spanning the gap. Germline loops: CDR1 WSHSY, CDR2 SAAADI. The CDR3 length is 14 residues.